The TCR beta chain under discussion was sequenced for a study of CD8 T cells in Susac syndrome. RNA was extracted with the RNeasy kit, and a quantity of roughly 0.5 to 1 ug was reverse transcribed using random hexamers. Each CDR3 protein gets one entry after TCRdb re-called the immunoSEQ multiplex PCR reads with MiXCR. Counted here are 150,000 to 200,000 distinct CDR3 sequences, approximately 93% occurring once; the ten biggest clones make up about 0.089%. This CDR3 has 16 residues. V lost 5 bases and J lost 4, with 18 bases in between. The germline V gene has CDR1 MNHEY and CDR2 SMNVEV (reference sequence).

What was sequenced was CD4+ T cells from PBMCs. The receptor's source is a human donor with multiple sclerosis. The chain employs TRBV27 and TRBJ2-1; weak D call: TRBD2 (6 bases). The CDR3 reads CASSPPGLLFYNEQFF. CDR3 coding DNA: TGTGCCAGCAGTCCCCCGGGACTCCTATTTTACAATGAGCAGTTCTTC.